The 2 T cell receptor beta chains presented below share a single source sample, sequenced in a study of cytomegalovirus exposure and HLA in healthy donors (dated by TCRdb to the late 2010s). Libraries were constructed by the immunoSEQ multiplex PCR assay. The multiplex PCR relied on a mix of 60 forward primers for TCR Vbeta segments and 13 reverse primers for TCR Jbeta segments. TCRdb mirrors the immuneACCESS table, restricted to in-frame sequences. Some clones are absent from its copies; in checked studies, under half trace to an unresolved V gene, and the reason for the others is unknown. The sample table records 60,000 to 75,000 clones; approximately 79% of these occur just once. About 2.8% of the sample belongs to the ten largest clones. Sequencing input: PBMCs. The receptor set was obtained from a woman between 25 and 40 years old in good health and CMV-seronegative.

The chain combines TRBV5-4 with TRBJ2-3; the D is unclear. V lost 0 bases, J lost 2 bases, and 4 bases lay in between. CDR3 length: 13 amino acids. CDR1 and CDR2 (germline): SGHNT, YYREEE (reference sequence). This CDR3 reads CASSLDFTDTQYF. The CDR3, as DNA: TGTGCCAGCAGCTTGGACTTCACAGATACGCAGTATTTT. Complete variable domain (other parts from reference TRBV5-4 and TRBJ2-3): ETGVTQSPTHLIKTRGQQVTLRCSSQSGHNTVSWYQQALGQGPQFIFQYYREEENGRGNFPPRFSGLQFPNYSSELNVNALELDDSALYLCASSLDFTDTQYFGPGTRLTVL.

This chain joins TRBV19 and TRBJ1-5; 9 bases map to TRBD1. From germline, CDR1 is LNHDA and CDR2 SQIVND (reference sequence). V lost 2 bases and J lost 6; bases outside the gene matches: 8. The CDR3 is 16 amino acids. The CDR3 protein is CASSIWTDRGTQPQHF. The CDR3 DNA reads TGTGCCAGTAGTATATGGACCGACAGGGGGACTCAGCCCCAGCATTTT. The full variable domain, completed using reference TRBV19 and TRBJ1-5, is DGGITQSPKYLFRKEGQNVTLSCEQNLNHDAMYWYRQDPGQGLRLIYYSQIVNDFQKGDIAEGYSVSREKKESFPLTVTSAQKNPTAFYLCASSIWTDRGTQPQHFGDGTRLSIL.